These T cell receptor beta chains were read from a single sample in a study of T cell repertoires in cytomegalovirus infection. Each CDR3 protein is one row after TCRdb ran MiXCR on the reads. This table has about 920,000 distinct CDR3 sequences, roughly 31% appearing once. No antigen has been identified for these receptors. The starting material was cultured CD8+ T cells from PBMCs, obtained from culture after CMV antigen stimulation. The receptor set was obtained from a human donor in good health (CMV status not recorded). Some clones in this sample may be carry-over from other donors' samples. Both conserved end residues are part of each CDR3. A D gene is named only where the DNA matches it firmly. Clone size is given for some rows only: seen once, a few or many times, or a class if the clone is expanded.

DNA,CDR3,D,size,J,V
TGTGCCACCAGCAGAGATCTTGGGAAACAGCTGGAAAAGGCTGAAGCTTTCTTT,CATSRDLGKQLEKAEAFF,.,.,TRBJ1-1,TRBV15
TGTGCCAGCAGTCCGGACAGTTACCTGGGGAGCAATCAGCCCCAGCATTTT,CASSPDSYLGSNQPQHF,.,.,TRBJ1-5,TRBV27
TGTGCCGGCACCAAACATTACACCGGGGAGCTGTTTTTT,CAGTKHYTGELFF,.,.,TRBJ2-2,TRBV6-6
TGTGCCAGCAGCTTGGCGGGACCTATTTTGGCCCCTTACACTGAAGCTTTCTTT,CASSLAGPILAPYTEAFF,.,.,TRBJ1-1,TRBV5-5
TGTGCCAGCAGCCAAGGCCGGGAGGAGGACTATGGCTACACCTTC,CASSQGREEDYGYTF,.,.,TRBJ1-2,TRBV14
TGTGCCAGCAGCCGACAGGGGGTTGGCTCCTACAATGAGCAGTTCTTC,CASSRQGVGSYNEQFF,TRBD1,few,TRBJ2-1,TRBV6-2/TRBV6-3
TGCGCCAGCAGCCAAGCGCTCAGCAATCAGCCCCAGCATTTT,CASSQALSNQPQHF,.,many,TRBJ1-5,TRBV4-1
TGTGCCAGCAGCTTAACGCAGGGTTCCTACAATGAGCAGTTCTTC,CASSLTQGSYNEQFF,.,many,TRBJ2-1,TRBV7-2
TGTGCCAGCAGTTTATACAGGGGGGGAGATACGCAGTATTTT,CASSLYRGGDTQYF,.,few,TRBJ2-3,TRBV12-3/TRBV12-4
TGTGCCAGCAGCGGGGGACAGGAGGAGATTCCCTACGAGCAGTACTTC,CASSGGQEEIPYEQYF,TRBD1,.,TRBJ2-7,TRBV7-6
TGTGCCAGTGCTAGCGGGACTAGCGGGGGATTTGAGCAGTTCTTC,CASASGTSGGFEQFF,TRBD2,.,TRBJ2-1,TRBV12-3/TRBV12-4
TGTGTCAGCCCGGACCGGGAGGATGAAGCTTTCTTT,CVSPDREDEAFF,.,.,TRBJ1-1,TRBV5-4
TGCAGTGCTTCTACTTTAGCGGGGTCTGCGAACACCGGGGAGCTGTTTTTT,CSASTLAGSANTGELFF,TRBD2,.,TRBJ2-2,TRBV20-1
TGTGCCAGCAGCCAAGATTGGGGGACAGGGGGATTCGATGAGCAGTTCTTC,CASSQDWGTGGFDEQFF,TRBD1,.,TRBJ2-1,TRBV14
TGTGCCAGCAGTTACGAGGGACTCTTACTAGCGGGGGGGGAGGAGACCCAGTACTTC,CASSYEGLLLAGGEETQYF,TRBD2,.,TRBJ2-5,TRBV6-2/TRBV6-3
TGTGCCAGCAGCCCCCTGACAGGGGAGAACATTCAGTACTTC,CASSPLTGENIQYF,TRBD1,many,TRBJ2-4,TRBV7-6
TGTGCCATCAGTGACCCCTCCCAAAGGGGCTATGGCTACACCTTC,CAISDPSQRGYGYTF,.,.,TRBJ1-2,TRBV10-3
TGTGCCAGCAGCTTGATCGGACAGGCCTACGAGCAGTACTTC,CASSLIGQAYEQYF,TRBD1,few,TRBJ2-7,TRBV5-6
TGTGCCAGCAGCACGCGGGGGCCGAACACCGGGGAGCTGTTTTTT,CASSTRGPNTGELFF,.,.,TRBJ2-2,TRBV5-5
TGTGCCAGCAGCGTAGGAAGCACACAAGAGACCCAGTACTTC,CASSVGSTQETQYF,.,few,TRBJ2-5,TRBV9
TGCGCCAGCAGCTTGCCAGGGAACGATGAGCAGTTCTTC,CASSLPGNDEQFF,.,.,TRBJ2-1,TRBV5-1
TGTGCCAGCAGCCAAGAATACAGTGACTACACCTTC,CASSQEYSDYTF,.,many,TRBJ1-2,TRBV14
TGTGCCAGCAGCTTAGTATTAGGAGAAGCTTTCTTT,CASSLVLGEAFF,.,few,TRBJ1-1,TRBV7-9
TGTGTAGGAACAGGGGGCGCTTCCGGCTATGGCTACACCTTC,CVGTGGASGYGYTF,TRBD1,few,TRBJ1-2,TRBV7-9
TGCAGTGCTAGAGATCTAGGCAGGGAATTTATGTATGAGCAGTTCTTC,CSARDLGREFMYEQFF,.,few,TRBJ2-1,TRBV20-1
TGCGCCAGCAGCCAAGGGAATTGGGAGCAGTTCTTC,CASSQGNWEQFF,.,.,TRBJ2-1,TRBV4-1
TGTGCCAGCAGCCAAGATCTAAGGGGGGATAGCAATCAGCCCCAGCATTTT,CASSQDLRGDSNQPQHF,.,.,TRBJ1-5,TRBV4-2
TGTGCCAGCAGCGGGTCGCCAGGGAGCTCCTACAATGAGCAGTTCTTC,CASSGSPGSSYNEQFF,.,many,TRBJ2-1,TRBV7-9
TGTGCCAGCAGCCAAGGACTTTTTAGAAACACCATATATTTT,CASSQGLFRNTIYF,.,few,TRBJ1-3,TRBV14
TGTGCCAGCAGCCAAGATGGGCTACCCCTCAGCACAGATACGCAGTATTTT,CASSQDGLPLSTDTQYF,.,few,TRBJ2-3,TRBV4-2
TGCAGCGCGGAACAGGAGCCCCTTGAAGCTTTCTTT,CSAEQEPLEAFF,.,.,TRBJ1-1,TRBV29-1
TGTGCCAGCAGCACCAATTGGAGGACTAGTCATGAGACCCAGTACTTC,CASSTNWRTSHETQYF,TRBD2,few,TRBJ2-5,TRBV7-9
TGTGCCAGCAGCTCCGGACGGAACGACAATGAGCAGTTCTTC,CASSSGRNDNEQFF,.,few,TRBJ2-1,TRBV7-9
TGTGCCAGCAGCTTAGCGGGCCGAGAAGAGACCCAGTACTTC,CASSLAGREETQYF,.,many,TRBJ2-5,TRBV7-6
TGTGCCAGCACCTCGGACGGTGAACTCTATGGCTACACCTTC,CASTSDGELYGYTF,.,.,TRBJ1-2,TRBV28
TGTGCCAGCATCTCGGGGGGTAGCTCCTACAATGAGCAGTTCTTC,CASISGGSSYNEQFF,TRBD2,few,TRBJ2-1,TRBV12-3/TRBV12-4
TGTGCCATCACCGGGACAGGCGCAGATACGCAGTATTTT,CAITGTGADTQYF,TRBD1,.,TRBJ2-3,TRBV10-3
TGTGCCAGCAGCTTAGGGGGGGGACAGGATAACTATGGCTACACCTTC,CASSLGGGQDNYGYTF,TRBD1,.,TRBJ1-2,TRBV13
TGTGCCACCAGACCATCCGGAGACAATGAGCAGTTCTTC,CATRPSGDNEQFF,.,.,TRBJ2-1,TRBV15